Listed below are T cell receptor beta chains from one sample, sequenced in a study of vaccination and CD4 T cells after COVID-19. These receptors have no known antigen. TCRdb used MiXCR to reprocess the PCR reads, holding one entry per CDR3 protein. The sample holds about 4,500 distinct CDR3 sequences; 22% are singletons and the top ten take around 55%. The source was CD4+ T cells from blood, cultured in vitro, collected after SARS-CoV-2 vaccination. Receptors originate from a human donor who had recovered from COVID-19. Both conserved end residues are part of each CDR3. D genes are given only for firm matches. A row's size may be missing; if present it is once, few, many or a size class.

clone_size	v_call	j_call	d_call	cdr3_nt	cdr3_aa
few	TRBV7-9	TRBJ2-1	TRBD2	TGTGCCAGCAGACAATATACTAGCGGGGGTCCGGACAATGAGCAGTTCTTC	CASRQYTSGGPDNEQFF
NA	TRBV6-1	TRBJ2-2	NA	TGTGCCAGCAGTGAAACTGGGATTGGCGGGGAGCTGTTTTTT	CASSETGIGGELFF
medium-sized	TRBV20-1	TRBJ2-7	TRBD2	TGCAGTGCTAGAGATGGAAGCGGGGGAACCTACGAGCAGTACTTC	CSARDGSGGTYEQYF
medium-sized	TRBV15	TRBJ2-7	NA	TGTGCCACCAGCAGAGAGGAGAGTAGCGAGCAGTACTTC	CATSREESSEQYF
medium-sized	TRBV6-1	TRBJ1-6	NA	TGTGCCAGCAGAATTGGCCAGGTCTTCCACTTT	CASRIGQVFHF
few	TRBV28	TRBJ2-3	NA	TGTGCCAGCAGTACTCGGTTCCATGTCGATACGCAGTATTTT	CASSTRFHVDTQYF
medium-sized	TRBV20-1	TRBJ2-7	NA	TGCAGTGCTAGATCGGGGTCCGGTTGGGAGCAGTACTTC	CSARSGSGWEQYF
few	TRBV27	TRBJ2-6	NA	TGTGCCAGCAGTTTACATTGGACTACTGGGGCCAACGTCCTGACTTTC	CASSLHWTTGANVLTF
few	TRBV24-1	TRBJ1-2	NA	TGTGCCACCAGTGATTCAGGACTGATGAACTATGGCTACACCTTC	CATSDSGLMNYGYTF
medium-sized	TRBV28	TRBJ1-6	TRBD1	TGTGCCAGCGGGACAGGGGACTCACCCCTCCACTTT	CASGTGDSPLHF
few	TRBV27	TRBJ2-3	NA	TGTGCCAGCAGTTTATTTAATACGCAGTATTTT	CASSLFNTQYF
NA	TRBV4-2	TRBJ1-1	NA	TGTGCCAGCAGCCAAGATTTGGGACGCATGAACACTGAAGCTTTCTTT	CASSQDLGRMNTEAFF
NA	TRBV5-4	TRBJ1-2	NA	TGTGCCAGCAGCAGCCAGAGGGGGTACTATGGCTACACCTTC	CASSSQRGYYGYTF
NA	TRBV6-1	TRBJ1-5	NA	TGTGCCAGCAGTGAAATGAAAGGGGCCAATCAGCCCCAGCATTTT	CASSEMKGANQPQHF
few	TRBV28	TRBJ2-1	TRBD1	TGTGCCAGCAGTTTGATGGGACAGGGGACCAATGAGCAGTTCTTC	CASSLMGQGTNEQFF
NA	TRBV2	TRBJ1-5	TRBD1	TGTGCCAGCAGGAGCGGACAGGGCGGAATGCAGCCCCAGCATTTT	CASRSGQGGMQPQHF
medium-sized	TRBV7-8	TRBJ1-2	NA	TGTGCCAGCAGCCCCCCGAGGGACGATGGCTACACCTTC	CASSPPRDDGYTF
NA	TRBV11-3	TRBJ2-1	TRBD2	TGTGCCAGCGGGCGGACTCTAGCGGGGATGGATGAGCAGTTCTTC	CASGRTLAGMDEQFF
few	TRBV6-5	TRBJ2-7	TRBD2	TGTGCCAGCAGTTACTCGCGGGGGGCGAGGTCCTACGAGCAGTACTTC	CASSYSRGARSYEQYF
many	TRBV6-1	TRBJ2-1	NA	TGTGCCAGCAGTGTAGGTGGCTCCTACAATGAGCAGTTCTTC	CASSVGGSYNEQFF
NA	TRBV20-1	TRBJ1-1	NA	TGCAGTGCCGTGACCCGGCTGTCCTCTGCAACTGAAGCTTTCTTT	CSAVTRLSSATEAFF
NA	TRBV6-2/TRBV6-3	TRBJ2-7	NA	TGTGCCAGCAGTCGCGACGACAGTAGCTCCTACGAGCAGTACTTC	CASSRDDSSSYEQYF
many	TRBV20-1	TRBJ2-1	TRBD2	TGCAGTGCCCTAAGCGGGGACTCTCCGTACAATGAGCAGTTCTTC	CSALSGDSPYNEQFF
NA	TRBV6-2/TRBV6-3	TRBJ2-1	NA	TGTGCCAGCAGTTTCGGCCCCCGGGGAGAGGATGAGCAGTTCTTC	CASSFGPRGEDEQFF
medium-sized	TRBV7-8	TRBJ2-7	TRBD1	TGTGCCAGCAGCTTCAACCCGGGACAGGGGTACGAGCAGTACTTC	CASSFNPGQGYEQYF
NA	TRBV19	TRBJ2-4	NA	TGTGCCAGTATGGGTATAGGGACCAAAAACATTCAGTACTTC	CASMGIGTKNIQYF
NA	TRBV4-2	TRBJ2-3	TRBD2	TGTGCCAGCAGCCCAGGACTAGCGGGGCGGCCAGATACGCAGTATTTT	CASSPGLAGRPDTQYF
few	TRBV4-3	TRBJ1-1	NA	TGCGCCAGCAGCCAAGAAGAGGGAGGGACCACTGAAGCTTTCTTT	CASSQEEGGTTEAFF
medium-sized	TRBV27	TRBJ1-6	TRBD1	TGTGCCAGCAGTTTTTACAGGGGGCGATCACCCCTCCACTTT	CASSFYRGRSPLHF
many	TRBV7-9	TRBJ2-7	TRBD2	TGTGCCAGCAGCTTAAAACTAGCGGGGGGGCTGAACGAGCAGTACTTC	CASSLKLAGGLNEQYF
many	TRBV20-1	TRBJ1-5	TRBD1	TGCAGTGCAGCCGGGACAGGGGTTCCGCTCTCGAGCAATCAGCCCCAGCATTTT	CSAAGTGVPLSSNQPQHF
few	TRBV20-1	TRBJ1-5	TRBD1	TGCAGTGCTAGAGATCGGAGGATTAGGGACAGAATCAATCAGCCCCAGCATTTT	CSARDRRIRDRINQPQHF
few	TRBV28	TRBJ2-3	TRBD2	TGTGCCAGCAGGGCGGGGGGGCTCACTAGCACAGATACGCAGTATTTT	CASRAGGLTSTDTQYF
NA	TRBV10-3	TRBJ2-1	NA	TGTGCCACCCAGAAGGTGTCGGGGACCGTAGGTGAGCAGTTCTTC	CATQKVSGTVGEQFF
few	TRBV20-1	TRBJ2-1	TRBD2	TGCAGTGCTAGAGATTGGCGGGGGGCGGGTTCCTACAATGAGCAGTTCTTC	CSARDWRGAGSYNEQFF
NA	TRBV7-3	TRBJ1-1	NA	TGTGCCAGCAGCTTAACTGGGTACACTGAAGCTTTCTTT	CASSLTGYTEAFF
medium-sized	TRBV7-6	TRBJ2-5	NA	TGTGCCAGCAGCCCAGTGGAGACCCAGTACTTC	CASSPVETQYF
once	TRBV6-5	TRBJ2-3	TRBD2	TGTGCCAGCAGTTACCGGACTAGCGGGGGGTTCACAGATACGCAGTATTTT	CASSYRTSGGFTDTQYF
few	TRBV19	TRBJ2-5	NA	TGTGCCAGTAACTCAGGGAGACTGACCCAAGAGACCCAGTACTTC	CASNSGRLTQETQYF
many	TRBV7-6	TRBJ1-5	TRBD1	TGTGCCAGCAGCTGCCGGGACAGGGGGCCGTGCAATCAGCCCCAGCATTTT	CASSCRDRGPCNQPQHF
many	TRBV4-3	TRBJ2-7	TRBD1	TGCGCCAGCAGCCTAACATGGACAGGGGGCTCCTACGAGCAGTACTTC	CASSLTWTGGSYEQYF
medium-sized	TRBV20-1	TRBJ2-7	NA	TGCAGTGCGTACGTTAGGTCGGACTACGAGCAGTACTTC	CSAYVRSDYEQYF
few	TRBV6-2/TRBV6-3	TRBJ1-1	TRBD1	TGTGCCAGCAGTTACCCCCTGACAGGGGGTAACACTGAAGCTTTCTTT	CASSYPLTGGNTEAFF
few	TRBV5-8	TRBJ1-5	NA	TGTGCCAGCAGCTACGGACAGATAGGCAATCAGCCCCAGCATTTT	CASSYGQIGNQPQHF
few	TRBV4-2	TRBJ1-2	NA	TGTGCCAGCAGCCAAGATTATGAGGGCATAGGTGGCTACACCTTC	CASSQDYEGIGGYTF
NA	TRBV6-4	TRBJ1-2	TRBD1	TGTGCCACCTCGACAGGGGACCATGGCTACACCTTC	CATSTGDHGYTF
NA	TRBV28	TRBJ1-6	NA	TGTGCCAGCAGTTGGGGTGAGGACACGGTCTATAATTCACCCCTCCACTTT	CASSWGEDTVYNSPLHF
NA	TRBV27	TRBJ1-1	TRBD1	TGTGCCAGCAGTTTGGAGGACAGGGTGGACACTGAAGCTTTCTTT	CASSLEDRVDTEAFF
medium-sized	TRBV7-3	TRBJ1-2	NA	TGTGCCAGCAGCTTAGGGGGGGTTCAGAATGGCTACACCTTC	CASSLGGVQNGYTF
medium-sized	TRBV7-3	TRBJ1-2	NA	TGTGCCAGCAGCTTAGGGCCCCTTCTTCGAGGCTACACCTTC	CASSLGPLLRGYTF
few	TRBV20-1	TRBJ1-1	NA	TGCAGTGCCGCGTCAGGATCGGAAACTGAAGCTTTCTTT	CSAASGSETEAFF